The present TCR beta chain was sequenced within a study of sequential checkpoint blockade in melanoma. Trimming cost V 2 bases and J 4 bases; bases outside gene matches: 8. CDR3 length: 16 residues. The germline CDR1 and CDR2 sequences are MDHEN and SYDVKM. Comment on this clone: The target antigen is unknown.

The treatment denotes: randomized to nivolumab then ipilimumab (arm A) or the reverse (arm B). The data were produced by immunoSEQ multiplex PCR, yet TCRdb's version contains in-frame clones alone and is incomplete. The repertoire has 2,500 to 3,500 clones, roughly 30% of them found once; the top ten carry 10%. Whole-study results and caveats: For nivolumab-first patients, baseline tumor clonality was associated with response.

The material was tumor tissue (inferred from file names), obtained from a patient given nivolumab and ipilimumab in sequence. The chain employs TRBV28 and TRBJ1-2, with TRBD1 identical over 9 bases. This receptor was identified in a human donor with melanoma. CDR3 DNA sequence: TGTGCCAGCAGTTTAGGGGACAGGGCAGTTGCCTATGGCTACACCTTC. It yields the protein CASSLGDRAVAYGYTF.